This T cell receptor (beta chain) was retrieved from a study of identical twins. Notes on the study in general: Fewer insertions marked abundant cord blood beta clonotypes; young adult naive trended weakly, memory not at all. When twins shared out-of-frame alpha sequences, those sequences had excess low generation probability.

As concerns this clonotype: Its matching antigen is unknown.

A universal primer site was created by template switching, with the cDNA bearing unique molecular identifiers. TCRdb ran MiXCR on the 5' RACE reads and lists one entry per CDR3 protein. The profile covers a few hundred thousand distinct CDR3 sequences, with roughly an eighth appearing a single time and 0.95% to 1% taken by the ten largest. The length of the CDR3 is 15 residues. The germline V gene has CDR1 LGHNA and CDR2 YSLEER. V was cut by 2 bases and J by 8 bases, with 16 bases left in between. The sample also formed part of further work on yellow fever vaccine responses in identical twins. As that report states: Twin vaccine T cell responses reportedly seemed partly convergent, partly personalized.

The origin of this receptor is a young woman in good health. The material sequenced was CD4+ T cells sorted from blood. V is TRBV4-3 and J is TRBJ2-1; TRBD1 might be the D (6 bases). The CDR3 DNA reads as TGCGCCAGCAGCCAACGCGCCGGGACATTTCATGAGCAGTTCTTC. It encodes CASSQRAGTFHEQFF.